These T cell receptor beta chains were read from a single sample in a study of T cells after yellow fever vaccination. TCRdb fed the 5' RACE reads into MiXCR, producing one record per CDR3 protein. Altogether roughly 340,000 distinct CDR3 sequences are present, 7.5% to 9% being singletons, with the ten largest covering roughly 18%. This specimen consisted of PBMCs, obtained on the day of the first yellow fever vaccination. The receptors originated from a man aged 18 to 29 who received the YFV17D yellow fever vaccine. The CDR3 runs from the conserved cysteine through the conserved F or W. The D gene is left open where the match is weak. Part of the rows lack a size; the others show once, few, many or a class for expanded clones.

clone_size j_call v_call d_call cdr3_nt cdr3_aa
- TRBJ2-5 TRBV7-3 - TGTGCCAGCAGCCAGAGTAGCGCCTGGTGGGAGACCCAGTACTTC CASSQSSAWWETQYF
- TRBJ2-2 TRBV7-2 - TGTGCCAGCCGACCGAATGGGGGCACCGGGGAGCTGTTTTTT CASRPNGGTGELFF
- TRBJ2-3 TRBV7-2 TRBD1 TGTGCCAGCAGCTTATCGACAGGGGATACGCAGTATTTT CASSLSTGDTQYF
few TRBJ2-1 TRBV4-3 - TGCGCCAGCAGCCAAGATTTGAACTGGAACAATGAGCAGTTCTTC CASSQDLNWNNEQFF
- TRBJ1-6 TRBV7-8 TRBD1 TGTGCCAGCAGCTTAGCGGGAGGGACAGCTAATTCACCCCTCCACTTT CASSLAGGTANSPLHF
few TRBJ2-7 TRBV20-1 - TGCAGTGCAAGGGGGGGGGGTTACGAGCAGTACTTC CSARGGGYEQYF
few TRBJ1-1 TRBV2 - TGTGCCAGCAGTCCCGGGTCGGGCGCTGAAGCTTTCTTT CASSPGSGAEAFF
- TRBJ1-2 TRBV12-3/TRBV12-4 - TGTGCCAGCAGTTTAGCGAACCCCGACTATGGCTACACCTTC CASSLANPDYGYTF
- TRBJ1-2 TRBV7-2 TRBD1 TGTGCCAGCAGCTCCCAACAGGGGTACTATGGCTACACCTTC CASSSQQGYYGYTF
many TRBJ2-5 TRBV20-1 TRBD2 TGCAGTGCCCGACGGACTAGCGGGGACCAAGAGACCCAGTACTTC CSARRTSGDQETQYF
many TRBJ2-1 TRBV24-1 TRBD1 TGTGCCACCAGTGGAACCGGGACAGGGTTAAATGAGCAGTTCTTC CATSGTGTGLNEQFF
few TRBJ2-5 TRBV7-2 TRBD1 TGTGCCAGCAGCACAGACAGGGTAGCAGAGACCCAGTACTTC CASSTDRVAETQYF
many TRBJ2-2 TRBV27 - TGTGCCAGCAGTTTCTCAGGGCTGGGCGGGGAGCTGTTTTTT CASSFSGLGGELFF
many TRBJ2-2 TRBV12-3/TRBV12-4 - TGTGCCAGCAGTCAGCAGGACGGGGAGCTGTTTTTT CASSQQDGELFF
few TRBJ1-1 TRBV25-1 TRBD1 TGTGCCAGCAGTGGGCCAGGGGGCGCGGTTGAAGCTTTCTTT CASSGPGGAVEAFF
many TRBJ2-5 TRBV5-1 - TGCGCCAGCACAAAAGGACGGTCTGTTCAAGAGACCCAGTACTTC CASTKGRSVQETQYF
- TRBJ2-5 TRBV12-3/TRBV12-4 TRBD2 TGTGCCAGCAGTTCCCCCGGGGGGGTAAGGGGTCAAGAGACCCAGTACTTC CASSSPGGVRGQETQYF
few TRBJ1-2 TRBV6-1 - TGTGCCAGCAGTGGACTGAACTATGGCTACACCTTC CASSGLNYGYTF
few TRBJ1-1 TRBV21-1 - TGTGCCAGCAGCCCCCCCCGGGAGAAGAAGGGCACTGAAGCTTTCTTT CASSPPREKKGTEAFF
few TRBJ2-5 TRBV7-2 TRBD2 TGTGCCAGCAGCTTAGATTTGACTAGCAGCGAGACCCAGTACTTC CASSLDLTSSETQYF
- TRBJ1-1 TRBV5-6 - TGTGCCAGCAGCTTGATTTGGACCTACGGTGAAGCTTTCTTT CASSLIWTYGEAFF
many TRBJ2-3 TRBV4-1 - TGCGCCAGCAGCCACGGGGGGACAGCCCTTAGCACAGATACGCAGTATTTT CASSHGGTALSTDTQYF
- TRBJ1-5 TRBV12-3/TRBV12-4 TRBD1 TGTGCCAGCAGTTTACGGGCAGGGGGACAGCCCCAGCATTTT CASSLRAGGQPQHF
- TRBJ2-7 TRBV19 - TGTGCCAGTAGTATAAACGACCCCGGGGGCGCGCAGTACTTC CASSINDPGGAQYF
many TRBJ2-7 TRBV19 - TGTGCCAGTTCCTCCGGGACATTGTCCTACGAGCAGTACTTC CASSSGTLSYEQYF
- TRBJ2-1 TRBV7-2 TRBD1 TGTGCCAGCAGTCTCGGACAGGGGTTGGATGAGCAGTTCTTC CASSLGQGLDEQFF
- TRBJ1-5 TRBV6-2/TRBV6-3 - TGTGCCAGCAAGCGGGACACCGGAGCCGACCAGCATTTT CASKRDTGADQHF
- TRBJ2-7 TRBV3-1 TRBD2 TGTGCCAGCAGCCTCTCTCTGACTAGCGGGGGGCCCTACTACGAGCAGTACTTC CASSLSLTSGGPYYEQYF
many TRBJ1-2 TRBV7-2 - TGTGCCAGCAGCTTAATAGGGGCATATGGCTACACCTTC CASSLIGAYGYTF
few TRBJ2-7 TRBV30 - TGTGCCTGGAGGGAGGGGTACGAGCAGTACTTC CAWREGYEQYF
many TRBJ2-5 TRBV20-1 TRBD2 TGCAGTGCTAAGCCTAGCGGGAACCAAGAGACCCAGTACTTC CSAKPSGNQETQYF
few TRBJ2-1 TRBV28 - TGTGCCAGCAGTTTTTGGGTTGGGTGGACAGCAAAGAACAATGAGCAGTTCTTC CASSFWVGWTAKNNEQFF
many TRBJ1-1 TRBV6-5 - TGTGCCAGCAGTTTGGGACATGAAGCTTTCTTT CASSLGHEAFF
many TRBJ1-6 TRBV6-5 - TGTGCCAGCAGTTACTCGCCTAATTCACCCCTCCACTTT CASSYSPNSPLHF
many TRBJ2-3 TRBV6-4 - TGTGCCAGCAGTGACCGGCCATCTAGCACAGATACGCAGTATTTT CASSDRPSSTDTQYF
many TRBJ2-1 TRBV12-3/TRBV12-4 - TGTGCCAGCAGTTTAGACAGGCATGAGCAGTTCTTC CASSLDRHEQFF
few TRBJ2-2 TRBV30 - TGTGCCTGGAGTCAAGCAGCCACCGGGGAGCTGTTTTTT CAWSQAATGELFF
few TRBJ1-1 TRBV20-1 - TGCAGTGCTAATGTCTTAGGGAGGAACACTGAAGCTTTCTTT CSANVLGRNTEAFF
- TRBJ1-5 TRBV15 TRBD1 TGTGCCACCAGCAGGGACCGGGACAGGGTTGATCAGCCCCAGCATTTT CATSRDRDRVDQPQHF
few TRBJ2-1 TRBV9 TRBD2 TGTGCCAGCAGCGTAGCCCTAGCGGGGGGGCACAATGAGCAGTTCTTC CASSVALAGGHNEQFF
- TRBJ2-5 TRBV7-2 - TGTGCCAGCAGCTTTAGACAGTGGGGGGAGACCCAGTACTTC CASSFRQWGETQYF
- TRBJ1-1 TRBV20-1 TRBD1 TGCAGTGCTGCGGCAGGGGGATTTACTGAAGCTTTCTTT CSAAAGGFTEAFF
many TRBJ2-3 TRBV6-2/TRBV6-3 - TGTGCCAGCAGTTCCAATGAGGCCGATACGCAGTATTTT CASSSNEADTQYF
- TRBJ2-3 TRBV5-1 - TGCGCCAGCAGCTTGGCTACTTTCAGAGGTGCAGATACGCAGTATTTT CASSLATFRGADTQYF
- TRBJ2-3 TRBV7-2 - TGTGCCAGCACCCCGGCGAATTTACTCACTACGCAGTATTTT CASTPANLLTTQYF
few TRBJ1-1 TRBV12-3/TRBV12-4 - TGTGCCAGCAGTTGGTTGAACACTGAAGCTTTCTTT CASSWLNTEAFF
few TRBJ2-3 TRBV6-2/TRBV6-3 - TGTGCCAGCAGTTACCAAGCGACAGGTGTCACAGATACGCAGTATTTT CASSYQATGVTDTQYF
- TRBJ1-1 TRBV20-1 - TGCAGTGCTAGAGATCCGGGTACTGAAGCTTTCTTT CSARDPGTEAFF
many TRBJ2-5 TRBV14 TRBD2 TGTGCCAGCAGCCAAGGGGATCCCTGGTCTAGCGGGGGGCTGGGAGAGACCCAGTACTTC CASSQGDPWSSGGLGETQYF
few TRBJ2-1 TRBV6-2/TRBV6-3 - TGTGCCAGCGGCCAGTCCGGGGGCCCCTGGGATGAGCAGTTCTTC CASGQSGGPWDEQFF
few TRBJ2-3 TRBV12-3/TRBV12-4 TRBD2 TGTGCCAGCAATCGGGAGGGGTTTGATACGCAGTATTTT CASNREGFDTQYF